These T cell receptor beta chains were read from a single sample in a study of shared clonotypes between healthy human individuals. Only in-frame clones appear in the TCRdb table, and some are missing; sequencing was by immunoSEQ multiplex PCR. The sample lists about 2 million clones; 85% to 95% were seen once. Sequenced material: naive CD4+ T cells sorted from blood. The source is a man between 18 and 35 years old in good health. Each CDR3 is given with its conserved first and last residue. A D gene is named only where the DNA matches it firmly. The size of a clone is reported for some rows only, either as once, few or many, or as a class for expanded clones.

size	J	D	V	CDR3	DNA
-	TRBJ1-3	-	TRBV30	CAWSRGGSGNTIYF	TGTGCCTGGAGTAGAGGGGGCTCTGGAAACACCATATATTTT
-	TRBJ2-5	TRBD2	TRBV30	CAWGGPSPLAGGQETQYF	TGTGCCTGGGGAGGACCCTCTCCCCTAGCGGGGGGGCAAGAGACCCAGTACTTC
-	TRBJ2-7	-	TRBV18	CASSPDVASSYEQYF	TGTGCCAGCTCACCCGACGTCGCAAGCTCCTACGAGCAGTACTTC
once	TRBJ2-1	TRBD2	TRBV7-8	CASSPPGRGRAYNEQFF	TGTGCCAGCAGCCCGCCCGGTCGCGGGAGGGCCTACAATGAGCAGTTCTTC
-	TRBJ2-6	TRBD2	TRBV5-4	CASSRGTSGPSSGANVLTF	TGTGCCAGCAGCCGTGGGACTAGCGGTCCTAGCTCTGGGGCCAACGTCCTGACTTTC
-	TRBJ1-3	-	TRBV5-4	CASSRDTGMGNTIYF	TGTGCCAGCAGCCGAGATACAGGGATGGGAAACACCATATATTTT
-	TRBJ1-2	-	TRBV6-6	CASRDSNLGGYTF	TGTGCCAGCAGGGACAGTAACTTGGGGGGCTACACCTTC
-	TRBJ2-5	-	TRBV6-1	CASSEAGQETQYF	TGTGCCAGCAGTGAAGCGGGGCAAGAGACCCAGTACTTC
-	TRBJ2-7	-	TRBV7-2	CASSLGHGSYEQYF	TGTGCCAGCAGCTTAGGACACGGCTCCTACGAGCAGTACTTC
-	TRBJ2-5	TRBD1	TRBV18	CASSSQGANQETQYF	TGTGCCAGCTCATCCCAGGGGGCGAACCAAGAGACCCAGTACTTC
-	TRBJ1-1	-	TRBV5-1	CASRDSMNTEAFF	TGCGCCAGCAGAGACAGCATGAACACTGAAGCTTTCTTT
-	TRBJ2-2	TRBD2	TRBV19	CAASPGLAGTGELFF	TGTGCCGCCAGTCCCGGACTAGCGGGCACCGGGGAGCTGTTTTTT
-	TRBJ1-4	-	TRBV6-5	CASSYGGFEKLFF	TGTGCCAGCAGTTACGGAGGGTTTGAAAAACTGTTTTTT
-	TRBJ1-6	-	TRBV30	CAWSVGQMNSPLHF	TGTGCCTGGAGTGTAGGGCAGATGAATTCACCCCTCCACTTT
-	TRBJ2-5	TRBD2	TRBV5-8	CASSPGLLAGDGETQYF	TGTGCCAGCAGCCCGGGCCTCCTAGCGGGAGACGGCGAGACCCAGTACTTC
-	TRBJ2-3	-	TRBV7-9	CASSFGGTSTDTQYF	TGTGCCAGCAGCTTTGGGGGGACTAGCACAGATACGCAGTATTTT
-	TRBJ2-2	-	TRBV5-1	CASSTPLGDTGELFF	TGCGCCAGCAGCACCCCTCTCGGGGACACCGGGGAGCTGTTTTTT
-	TRBJ1-5	-	TRBV19	CASSIGQANQPQHF	TGTGCCAGTAGTATAGGTCAGGCCAATCAGCCCCAGCATTTT
-	TRBJ2-3	-	TRBV11-2	CASSLGAWPQYF	TGTGCCAGCAGCTTAGGAGCGTGGCCGCAGTATTTT
-	TRBJ1-1	TRBD1	TRBV30	CACRFTYRGEGTEAFF	TGTGCCTGCCGATTCACTTACAGGGGAGAGGGCACTGAAGCTTTCTTT
many	TRBJ2-3	TRBD1	TRBV29-1	CSVGQGTDTQYF	TGCAGCGTGGGACAGGGCACAGATACGCAGTATTTT
-	TRBJ2-1	-	TRBV9	CASSVQGSAQFF	TGTGCCAGCAGCGTCCAAGGGTCTGCGCAGTTCTTC
-	TRBJ1-6	-	TRBV6-1	CASSELVQGGGRTSPLHF	TGTGCCAGCAGTGAATTGGTACAGGGAGGGGGGCGGACTTCACCCCTCCACTTT
-	TRBJ1-6	-	TRBV27	CASSLTGPNSPLHF	TGTGCCAGCAGTTTAACCGGTCCTAATTCACCCCTCCACTTT
-	TRBJ1-6	-	TRBV21-1	CASSKGWLGDRATPLHF	TGTGCCAGCAGCAAAGGTTGGTTGGGGGACAGGGCGACACCCCTCCACTTT
many	TRBJ1-4	TRBD1	TRBV2	CASSVETGGFEKLFF	TGTGCCAGCAGCGTTGAGACAGGGGGCTTTGAAAAACTGTTTTTT
-	TRBJ2-1	TRBD2	TRBV2	CASSQASLAGNEQFF	TGTGCCAGCAGCCAAGCCTCCCTAGCGGGCAATGAGCAGTTCTTC
-	TRBJ2-1	TRBD2	TRBV30	CAWSKGLAGGKNNEQFF	TGTGCCTGGAGTAAGGGACTAGCGGGAGGGAAGAACAATGAGCAGTTCTTC
-	TRBJ2-7	TRBD1	TRBV28	CAASAGTGGLYEQYF	TGTGCCGCATCTGCCGGGACAGGGGGCTTGTACGAGCAGTACTTC
-	TRBJ1-1	TRBD1	TRBV19	CASSPTDRAEAFF	TGTGCCAGTAGTCCCACCGACAGGGCTGAAGCTTTCTTT
-	TRBJ1-3	-	TRBV7-9	CASSLASLSGNTIYF	TGTGCCAGCAGCTTAGCATCTCTCTCTGGAAACACCATATATTTT
-	TRBJ2-3	-	TRBV21-1	CASRDQREGRPDTQYF	TGTGCCAGCAGGGATCAGCGGGAGGGCCGTCCAGATACGCAGTATTTT
-	TRBJ1-2	TRBD1	TRBV2	CASSELGQGVDGYTF	TGTGCCAGCAGTGAATTGGGACAGGGAGTAGATGGCTACACCTTC
-	TRBJ1-1	-	TRBV11-2	CASSFTQGMNTEAFF	TGTGCCAGCAGTTTTACACAGGGCATGAACACTGAAGCTTTCTTT
-	TRBJ1-3	TRBD1	TRBV7-2	CASSTGQGSWNTIYF	TGTGCCAGCAGCACCGGACAGGGTAGTTGGAACACCATATATTTT
-	TRBJ2-1	-	TRBV19	CASSLPHGGPDYNEQFF	TGTGCCAGTTCTCTGCCCCATGGGGGGCCTGATTACAATGAGCAGTTCTTC
-	TRBJ2-5	TRBD2	TRBV15	CATSFSGEETQYF	TGTGCCACCAGCTTTAGCGGGGAAGAGACCCAGTACTTC
-	TRBJ2-3	TRBD2	TRBV18	CASSPRAPSSNGRFNTDTQYF	TGTGCCAGCTCACCACGGGCCCCTAGCTCAAACGGGAGGTTCAACACAGATACGCAGTATTTT
once	TRBJ2-3	-	TRBV21-1	CASSKDAGHPDTQYF	TGTGCCAGCAGCAAAGATGCAGGGCATCCCGATACGCAGTATTTT
once	TRBJ2-1	-	TRBV7-9	CASSSGHSKQFF	TGTGCCAGCAGCTCGGGACATTCGAAGCAGTTCTTC
-	TRBJ2-3	-	TRBV2	CASSDGWVRGTQYF	TGTGCCAGCAGTGATGGGTGGGTCCGGGGTACGCAGTATTTT
-	TRBJ1-1	-	TRBV2	CASRRRAGDTEAFF	TGTGCCAGCAGGAGGCGGGCGGGGGACACTGAAGCTTTCTTT
-	TRBJ2-7	-	TRBV5-1	CASSSDYYEQYF	TGCGCCAGCAGCTCCGATTACTACGAGCAGTACTTC
-	TRBJ1-2	-	TRBV14	CASSQDDRANYGYTF	TGTGCCAGCAGCCAAGACGACAGAGCTAACTATGGCTACACCTTC
-	TRBJ2-3	TRBD2	TRBV28	CATLSGGALDTQYF	TGTGCCACCCTTAGCGGGGGGGCGCTAGATACGCAGTATTTT
-	TRBJ1-1	-	TRBV5-1	CASSSTTATNTEAFF	TGCGCCAGCAGCTCAACTACAGCCACCAACACTGAAGCTTTCTTT
-	TRBJ2-5	-	TRBV2	CASSGMGTAVQETQYF	TGTGCCAGCAGTGGAATGGGGACGGCAGTACAAGAGACCCAGTACTTC
-	TRBJ2-1	TRBD1	TRBV5-1	CASSPTGDYNEQFF	TGCGCCAGCAGCCCCACAGGGGACTACAATGAGCAGTTCTTC
-	TRBJ2-1	-	TRBV15	CATSRDFPSSYNEQFF	TGTGCCACCAGCAGAGATTTCCCGAGCTCCTACAATGAGCAGTTCTTC
-	TRBJ2-5	-	TRBV5-1	CASSLAFGVQETQYF	TGCGCCAGCAGCTTGGCCTTCGGAGTTCAAGAGACCCAGTACTTC
-	TRBJ2-2	TRBD2	TRBV6-4	CASSRTSGRATGELFF	TGTGCCAGCAGCCGGACTAGCGGGAGGGCCACCGGGGAGCTGTTTTTT
-	TRBJ2-1	-	TRBV7-2	CASSLFSGSYNEQFF	TGTGCCAGCAGCTTATTTTCCGGGAGCTACAATGAGCAGTTCTTC
-	TRBJ2-3	TRBD2	TRBV5-1	CASSLEGLIAGEGADTQYF	TGCGCCAGCAGCTTGGAGGGCTTGATAGCGGGAGAGGGAGCAGATACGCAGTATTTT
-	TRBJ1-2	-	TRBV11-2	CASSPLTGPIRPFYGYTF	TGTGCCAGCAGTCCCCTGACAGGCCCGATTCGTCCGTTTTATGGCTACACCTTC